This paragraph reports one T cell receptor (beta chain). The sample comes from a study of glioma-infiltrating T cells after dendritic cell vaccination. Amplification used 60 V beta primers and 13 J beta primers. TCRdb's table, derived via immunoSEQ multiplex PCR, lists solely in-frame clones and lacks some. The data contain roughly 23,000 clones, around 79% of them singletons. Fresh-frozen tumor tissue and more than two years of survival data were available for all. All glioblastoma patients lacked an isocitrate dehydrogenase mutation. Before vaccination, two weeks after the third vaccination, and at progression, PBMC were collected. This material consisted of blood, taken before dendritic cell vaccination. The source is a human donor with glioblastoma.

The CDR3 loop is CASSRFGQQSSYEQYF. The CDR3 DNA reads TGCGCCAGCAGCAGATTTGGACAGCAGAGCTCCTACGAGCAGTACTTC. The chain combines TRBV5-1 with TRBJ2-7; the D gene is possibly TRBD1 (6 bases). This CDR3 has 16 amino acids. Trimming pared 4 bases from V and 0 bases from J, leaving 17 bases between. Germline V lookup: CDR1 SGHRS, CDR2 YFSETQ.